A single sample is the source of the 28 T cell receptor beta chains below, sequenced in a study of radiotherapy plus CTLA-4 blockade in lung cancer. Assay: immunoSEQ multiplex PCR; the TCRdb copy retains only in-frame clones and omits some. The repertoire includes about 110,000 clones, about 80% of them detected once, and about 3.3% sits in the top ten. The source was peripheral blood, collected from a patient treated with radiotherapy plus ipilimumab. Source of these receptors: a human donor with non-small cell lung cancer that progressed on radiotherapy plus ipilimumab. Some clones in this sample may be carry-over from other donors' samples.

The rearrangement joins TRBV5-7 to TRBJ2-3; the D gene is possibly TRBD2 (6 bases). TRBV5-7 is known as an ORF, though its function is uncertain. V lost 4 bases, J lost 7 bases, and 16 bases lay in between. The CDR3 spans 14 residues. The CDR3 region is CASSPRRGTNTQYF. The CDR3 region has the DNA TGTGCCAGCAGCCCTCGACGGGGGACCAATACGCAGTATTTT.

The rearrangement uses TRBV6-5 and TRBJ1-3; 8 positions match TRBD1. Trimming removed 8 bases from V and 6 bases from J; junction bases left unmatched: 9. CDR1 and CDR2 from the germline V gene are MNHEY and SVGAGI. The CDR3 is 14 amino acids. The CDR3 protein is CASGALTGENTIYF. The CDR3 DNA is TGTGCCAGCGGGGCCTTGACAGGGGAAAACACCATATATTTT.

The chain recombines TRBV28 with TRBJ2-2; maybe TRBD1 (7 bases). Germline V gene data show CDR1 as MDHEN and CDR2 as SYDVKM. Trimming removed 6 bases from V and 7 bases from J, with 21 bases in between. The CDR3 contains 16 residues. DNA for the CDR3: TGTGCCAGCAGAGATCGAGGGGGCGCGGGGCTCGGGGAGCTGTTTTTT. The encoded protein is CASRDRGGAGLGELFF.

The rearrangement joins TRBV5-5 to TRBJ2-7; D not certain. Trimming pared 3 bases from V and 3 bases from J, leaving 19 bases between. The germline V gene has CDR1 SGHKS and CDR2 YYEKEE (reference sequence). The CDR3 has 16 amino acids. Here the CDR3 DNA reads TGTGCCAGCAGCTCCCGAGACATTCACACTTACTACGAGCAGTACTTC. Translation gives CASSSRDIHTYYEQYF.

CDR3 coding DNA: TGTGCCAGCTCCCAGACAGGGGGGGATCCCTATGGCTACACCTTC. Amino acids: CASSQTGGDPYGYTF. This rearrangement joins TRBV18 to TRBJ1-2, with 9 positions matching TRBD1. Germline trimming cut 6 bases from V and 4 bases from J; bases unmatched to any gene: 9. Germline V gene sequence: CDR1 KGHSH, CDR2 LQKENI. The CDR3 extends over 15 amino acids.

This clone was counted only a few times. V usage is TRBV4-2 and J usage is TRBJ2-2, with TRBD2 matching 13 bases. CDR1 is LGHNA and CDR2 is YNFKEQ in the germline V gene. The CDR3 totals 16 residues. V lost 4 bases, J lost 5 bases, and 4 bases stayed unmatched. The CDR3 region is CASSLLAGGPTGELFF. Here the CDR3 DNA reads TGTGCCAGCAGCCTACTAGCGGGGGGGCCTACCGGGGAGCTGTTTTTT.

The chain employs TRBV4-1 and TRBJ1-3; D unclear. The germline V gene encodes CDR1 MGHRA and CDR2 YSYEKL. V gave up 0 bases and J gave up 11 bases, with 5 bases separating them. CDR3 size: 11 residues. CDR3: CASSQDFAIYF. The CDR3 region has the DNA TGCGCCAGCAGCCAAGATTTTGCCATATATTTT.

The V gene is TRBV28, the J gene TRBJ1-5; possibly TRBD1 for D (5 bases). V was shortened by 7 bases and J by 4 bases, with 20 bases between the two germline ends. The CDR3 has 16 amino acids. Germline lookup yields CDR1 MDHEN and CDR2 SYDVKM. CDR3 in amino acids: CASNHAGTPWNQPQHF. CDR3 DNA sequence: TGTGCCAGCAACCACGCCGGGACGCCTTGGAATCAGCCCCAGCATTTT.

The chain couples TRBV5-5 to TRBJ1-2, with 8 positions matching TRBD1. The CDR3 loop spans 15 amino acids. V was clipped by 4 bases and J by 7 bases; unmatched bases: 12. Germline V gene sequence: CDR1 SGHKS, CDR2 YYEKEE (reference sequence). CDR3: CASSTLDRAGSGYTF. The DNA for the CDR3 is TGTGCCAGCAGCACTCTGGACAGGGCGGGTTCTGGCTACACCTTC.

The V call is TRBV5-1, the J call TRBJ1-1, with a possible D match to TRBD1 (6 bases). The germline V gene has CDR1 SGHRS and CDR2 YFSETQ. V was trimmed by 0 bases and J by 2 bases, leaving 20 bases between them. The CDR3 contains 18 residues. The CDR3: CASSLAVRTGRRNTEAFF. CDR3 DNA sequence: TGCGCCAGCAGCTTGGCAGTACGAACAGGGCGACGTAACACTGAAGCTTTCTTT.

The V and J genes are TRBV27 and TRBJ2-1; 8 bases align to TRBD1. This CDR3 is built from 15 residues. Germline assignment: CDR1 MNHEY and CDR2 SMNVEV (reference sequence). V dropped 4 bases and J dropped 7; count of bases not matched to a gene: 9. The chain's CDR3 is CASSSIRQGRNEQFF. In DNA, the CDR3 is TGTGCCAGCAGTTCCATTCGACAGGGGCGAAATGAGCAGTTCTTC.

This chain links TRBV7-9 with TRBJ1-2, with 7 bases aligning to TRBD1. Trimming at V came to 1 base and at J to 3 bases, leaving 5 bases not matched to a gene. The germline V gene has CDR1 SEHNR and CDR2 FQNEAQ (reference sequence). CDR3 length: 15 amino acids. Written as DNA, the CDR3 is TGTGCCAGCAGCTTAGGGACAGGACATGACTATGGCTACACCTTC. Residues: CASSLGTGHDYGYTF.

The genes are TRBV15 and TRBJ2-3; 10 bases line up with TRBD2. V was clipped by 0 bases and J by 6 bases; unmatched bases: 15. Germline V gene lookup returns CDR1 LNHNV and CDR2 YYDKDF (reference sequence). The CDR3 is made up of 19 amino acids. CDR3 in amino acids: CATSRESYVVSGGRDTQYF. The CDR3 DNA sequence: TGTGCCACCAGCAGAGAATCCTATGTCGTTAGCGGGGGGAGGGATACGCAGTATTTT.

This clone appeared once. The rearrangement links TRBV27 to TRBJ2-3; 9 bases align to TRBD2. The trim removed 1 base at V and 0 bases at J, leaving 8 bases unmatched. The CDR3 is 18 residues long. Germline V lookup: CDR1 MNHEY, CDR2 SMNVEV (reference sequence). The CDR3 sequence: CASSLFSGGGGSTDTQYF. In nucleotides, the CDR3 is TGTGCCAGCAGTTTATTTAGCGGGGGCGGGGGGAGCACAGATACGCAGTATTTT.

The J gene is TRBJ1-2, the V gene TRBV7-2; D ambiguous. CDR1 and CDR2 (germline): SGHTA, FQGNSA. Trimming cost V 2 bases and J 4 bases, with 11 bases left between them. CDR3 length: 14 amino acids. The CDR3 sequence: CASSLYRAGYGYTF. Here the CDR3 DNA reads TGTGCCAGCAGCTTATATAGGGCAGGCTATGGCTACACCTTC.

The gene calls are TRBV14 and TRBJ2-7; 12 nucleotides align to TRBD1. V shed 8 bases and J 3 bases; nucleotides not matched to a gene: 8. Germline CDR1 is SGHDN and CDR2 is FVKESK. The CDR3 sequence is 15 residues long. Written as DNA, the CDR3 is TGTGCCAGCGGAACCGGGACAGGGGGCTTCTACGAGCAGTACTTC. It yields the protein CASGTGTGGFYEQYF. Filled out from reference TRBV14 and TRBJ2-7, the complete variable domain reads EAGVTQFPSHSVIEKGQTVTLRCDPISGHDNLYWYRRVMGKEIKFLLHFVKESKQDESGMPNNRFLAERTGGTYSTLKVQPAELEDSGVYFCASGTGTGGFYEQYFGPGTRLTVT.

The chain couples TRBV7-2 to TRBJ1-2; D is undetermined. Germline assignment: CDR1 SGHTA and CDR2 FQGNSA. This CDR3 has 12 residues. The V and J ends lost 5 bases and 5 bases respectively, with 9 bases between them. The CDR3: CASSLLGYGYTF. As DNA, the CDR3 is TGTGCCAGCAGCCTCCTGGGGTATGGCTACACCTTC.

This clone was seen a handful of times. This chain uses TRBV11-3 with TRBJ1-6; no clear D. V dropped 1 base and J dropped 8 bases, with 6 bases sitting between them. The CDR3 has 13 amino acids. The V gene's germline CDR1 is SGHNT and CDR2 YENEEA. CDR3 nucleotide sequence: TGTGCCAGCAGCTTAGGTTGGGATTCACCCCTCCACTTT. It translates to CASSLGWDSPLHF. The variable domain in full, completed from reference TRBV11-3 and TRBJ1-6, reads EAGVVQSPRYKIIEKKQPVAFWCNPISGHNTLYWYLQNLGQGPELLIRYENEEAVDDSQLPKDRFSAERLKGVDSTLKIQPAELGDSAVYLCASSLGWDSPLHFGNGTRLTVT.

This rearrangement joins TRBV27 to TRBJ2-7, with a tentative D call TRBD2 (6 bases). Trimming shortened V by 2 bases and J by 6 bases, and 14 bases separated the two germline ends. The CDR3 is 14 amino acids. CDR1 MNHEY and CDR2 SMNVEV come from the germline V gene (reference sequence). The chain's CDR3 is CASSLGLARGEQYF. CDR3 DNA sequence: TGTGCCAGCAGTTTAGGTCTAGCGCGGGGCGAGCAGTACTTC.

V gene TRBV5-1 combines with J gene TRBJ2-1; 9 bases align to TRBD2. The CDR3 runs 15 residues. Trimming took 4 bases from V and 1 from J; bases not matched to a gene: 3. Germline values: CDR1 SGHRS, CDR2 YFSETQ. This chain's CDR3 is CASSQLAGSYNEQFF. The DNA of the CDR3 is TGCGCCAGCAGCCAACTAGCGGGTTCCTACAATGAGCAGTTCTTC.

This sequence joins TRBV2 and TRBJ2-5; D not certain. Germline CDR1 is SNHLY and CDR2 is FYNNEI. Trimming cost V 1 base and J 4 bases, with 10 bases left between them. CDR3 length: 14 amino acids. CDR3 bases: TGTGCCAGCAGTGAAGGGGCTAGGGCAGAGACCCAGTACTTC. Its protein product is CASSEGARAETQYF. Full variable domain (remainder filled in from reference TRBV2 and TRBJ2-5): EPEVTQTPSHQVTQMGQEVILRCVPISNHLYFYWYRQILGQKVEFLVSFYNNEISEKSEIFDDQFSVERPDGSNFTLKIRSTKLEDSAMYFCASSEGARAETQYFGPGTRLLVL.

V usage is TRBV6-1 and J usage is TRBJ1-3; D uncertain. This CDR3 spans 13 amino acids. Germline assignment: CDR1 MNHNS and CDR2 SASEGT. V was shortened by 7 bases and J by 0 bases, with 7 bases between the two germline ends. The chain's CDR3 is CASKWASGNTIYF. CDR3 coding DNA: TGTGCCAGCAAGTGGGCCTCTGGAAACACCATATATTTT.

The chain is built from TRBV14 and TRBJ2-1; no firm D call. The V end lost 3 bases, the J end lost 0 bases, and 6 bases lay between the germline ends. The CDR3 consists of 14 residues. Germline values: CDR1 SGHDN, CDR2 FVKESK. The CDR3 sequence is CASSQMSSYNEQFF. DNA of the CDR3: TGTGCCAGCAGCCAGATGAGCTCCTACAATGAGCAGTTCTTC. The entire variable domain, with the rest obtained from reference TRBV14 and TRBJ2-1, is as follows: EAGVTQFPSHSVIEKGQTVTLRCDPISGHDNLYWYRRVMGKEIKFLLHFVKESKQDESGMPNNRFLAERTGGTYSTLKVQPAELEDSGVYFCASSQMSSYNEQFFGPGTRLTVL.

The CDR3 DNA reads as TGCAGCTCGCCCCCTGGCAAAGGGCCCCAGCATTTT. Residues: CSSPPGKGPQHF. The chain joins TRBV29-1 to TRBJ1-5; no definite D call. The germline V gene encodes CDR1 SQVTM and CDR2 ANQGSEA. Trimming cost V 8 bases and J 9 bases, with 17 bases left between them. The CDR3 extends over 12 amino acids.

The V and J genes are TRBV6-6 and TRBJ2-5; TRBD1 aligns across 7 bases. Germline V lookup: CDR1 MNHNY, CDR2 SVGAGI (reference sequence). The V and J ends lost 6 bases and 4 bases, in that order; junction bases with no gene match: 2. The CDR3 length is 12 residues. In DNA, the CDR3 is TGTGCCAGCAGAAAGGGGGCAGAGACCCAGTACTTC. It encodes CASRKGAETQYF.

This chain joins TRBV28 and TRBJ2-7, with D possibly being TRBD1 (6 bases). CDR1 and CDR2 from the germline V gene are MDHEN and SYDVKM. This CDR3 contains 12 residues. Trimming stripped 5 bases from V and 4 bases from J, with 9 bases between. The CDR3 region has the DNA TGTGCCAGCAGTATACAGGGTTACGAGCAGTACTTC. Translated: CASSIQGYEQYF.

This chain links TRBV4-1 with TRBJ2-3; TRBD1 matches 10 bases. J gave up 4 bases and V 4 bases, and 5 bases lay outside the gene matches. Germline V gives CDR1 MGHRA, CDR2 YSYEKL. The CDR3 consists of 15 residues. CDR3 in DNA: TGCGCCAGCAGCCTCTCTGGACAGGGGGCAGATACGCAGTATTTT. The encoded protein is CASSLSGQGADTQYF.

The CDR3 sequence: CASSIAGIPSSYEQYF. In nucleotides, the CDR3 is TGTGCCAGTAGTATTGCAGGAATACCGAGCTCCTACGAGCAGTACTTC. The chain uses TRBV19 and TRBJ2-7; D call uncertain. The CDR3 covers 16 residues. Germline CDR1 reads LNHDA; CDR2 reads SQIVND (reference sequence). Trimming shortened V by 3 bases and J by 0 bases, and 15 bases separated the two germline ends.